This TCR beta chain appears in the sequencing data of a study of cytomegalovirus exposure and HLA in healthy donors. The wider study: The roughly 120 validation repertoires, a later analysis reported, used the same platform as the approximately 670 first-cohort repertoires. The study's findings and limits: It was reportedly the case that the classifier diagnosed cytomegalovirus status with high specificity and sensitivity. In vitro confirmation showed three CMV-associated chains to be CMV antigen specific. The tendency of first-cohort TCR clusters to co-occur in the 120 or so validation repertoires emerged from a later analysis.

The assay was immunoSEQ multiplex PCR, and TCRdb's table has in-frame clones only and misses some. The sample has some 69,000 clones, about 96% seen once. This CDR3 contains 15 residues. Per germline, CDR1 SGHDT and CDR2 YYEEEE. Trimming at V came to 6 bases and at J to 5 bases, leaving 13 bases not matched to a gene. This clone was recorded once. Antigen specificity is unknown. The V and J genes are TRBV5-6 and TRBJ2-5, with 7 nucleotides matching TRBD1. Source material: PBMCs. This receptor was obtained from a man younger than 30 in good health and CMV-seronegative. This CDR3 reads CASTYANRGSETQYF. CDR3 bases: TGTGCCAGCACCTATGCCAACAGGGGTTCGGAGACCCAGTACTTC.